The 22 T cell receptor beta chains presented below share a single source sample, sequenced in a study of T cells in tumors after PD-1 blockade (dated by TCRdb to 2018 to 2020). Library generation was performed with the immunoSEQ multiplex PCR assay. This is the immuneACCESS table as TCRdb keeps it, with only in-frame sequences that have V and J called. A part of the clones is gone; compared with another copy, unresolved V genes explain less than half, and the rest is unexplained. The sample includes 4,500 to 6,000 clones, with 65% to 70% observed a single time. In total, the top ten clones hold approximately 33% of the sample. The time point label on this specimen signifies: before anti-PD-1 therapy. The specimen was tumor tissue, collected before anti-PD-1 treatment. The receptors were gathered from a human donor with cutaneous squamous cell carcinoma.

CDR3 loop: CASSQDLGRGPYNEQFF. The CDR3, as DNA: TGCGCCAGCAGCCAAGATCTTGGGCGGGGACCCTACAATGAGCAGTTCTTC. The chain uses TRBV4-1 and TRBJ2-1; D may be TRBD2 (6 bases). This CDR3 spans 17 amino acids. Germline CDR1 MGHRA, CDR2 YSYEKL. Trimming shortened V by 0 bases and J by 2 bases, and 14 bases separated the two germline ends.

V usage is TRBV2 and J usage is TRBJ2-3; 7 positions match TRBD2. There are 17 residues in the CDR3. CDR1 is SNHLY, CDR2 FYNNEI, per germline. V was clipped by 7 bases and J by 4 bases; unmatched bases: 17. CDR3 sequence (DNA): TGTGCCAGCACCGACTCGTCAGGACTAGAAAGCGCAGATACGCAGTATTTT. Amino acid sequence: CASTDSSGLESADTQYF.

The chain joins TRBV25-1 to TRBJ2-2; the match to TRBD2 covers 9 bases. CDR3 size: 17 residues. J gave up 7 bases and V 8 bases, and 17 bases lay outside the gene matches. The germline V gene encodes CDR1 MGHDK and CDR2 SYGVNS. This chain's CDR3 is CASGGTSRYRLRGELFF. Written as DNA, the CDR3 is TGTGCCAGCGGGGGGACTAGCAGGTATAGGTTACGCGGGGAGCTGTTTTTT.

The chain joins TRBV28 to TRBJ1-1, with no clear D. Per the germline V gene, CDR1 is MDHEN and CDR2 is SYDVKM. Trimming shortened V by 8 bases and J by 7 bases, and 8 bases separated the two germline ends. The CDR3 runs 10 residues. CDR3: CASGSYEAFF. DNA for the CDR3: TGTGCCAGCGGATCTTATGAAGCTTTCTTT.

CDR3 protein: CASSEGRVISYNEQFF. CDR3 DNA: TGTGCCAGCAGTGAGGGCAGGGTGATCTCCTACAATGAGCAGTTCTTC. The V and J genes are TRBV2 and TRBJ2-1, with D perhaps matching TRBD1 (5 bases). The CDR3 has 16 residues. From germline, CDR1 is SNHLY and CDR2 FYNNEI. The germline V and J ends were trimmed by 3 bases and 0 bases, with 12 bases remaining between them.

The chain links TRBV7-2 to TRBJ2-7, with a possible D match to TRBD1 (6 bases). The V gene lost 4 bases and the J gene lost 2 bases, with 12 bases spanning the gap. Germline values: CDR1 SGHTA, CDR2 FQGNSA. This CDR3 region has 14 residues. The CDR3 region has the DNA TGTGCCAGCAGCTACAGGGCTGGAGCCTACGAGCAGTACTTC. It codes for CASSYRAGAYEQYF.

V usage is TRBV7-9 and J usage is TRBJ2-5; D is unclear. This CDR3 spans 12 amino acids. Germline loops: CDR1 SEHNR, CDR2 FQNEAQ (reference sequence). V was trimmed by 3 bases and J by 3 bases, leaving 5 bases between them. The CDR3 region is CASSFHEETQYF. For the CDR3, the DNA is TGTGCCAGCAGCTTTCACGAAGAGACCCAGTACTTC.

The J gene is TRBJ2-7, the V gene TRBV20-1; TRBD1 agrees at 7 bases. Unmatched junction bases numbered 2, after V lost 5 bases and J lost 4 bases. CDR3 size: 11 residues. The V gene's germline CDR1 is DFQATT and CDR2 SNEGSKA (reference sequence). CDR3 DNA: TGCAGTGCTGGACAGGTTTACGAGCAGTACTTC. Residues: CSAGQVYEQYF.

The chain uses TRBV28 and TRBJ2-5, with D possibly TRBD1 on 7 matching bases. The germline V gene encodes CDR1 MDHEN and CDR2 SYDVKM. V was cut by 3 bases and J by 6 bases, with 23 bases left in between. CDR3 length: 17 residues. The CDR3 nucleotides read TGTGCCAGCAGTTTCGGAGGGGCGACAGGGAGCGCGCAGACCCAGTACTTC. Translating it yields CASSFGGATGSAQTQYF.

This clone was observed a few times. The chain carries TRBV19 and TRBJ1-6, with 9 bases fitting TRBD1. Trimming at V came to 3 bases and at J to 1 base, leaving 7 bases not matched to a gene. The CDR3 spans 18 residues. The V gene's germline CDR1 is LNHDA and CDR2 SQIVND (reference sequence). As DNA, the CDR3 is TGTGCCAGTAGTATTGGGACGACAGGGGGTTCCTATAATTCACCCCTCCACTTT. Protein: CASSIGTTGGSYNSPLHF.

This clone has just one count. This rearrangement joins TRBV28 to TRBJ2-7, with 8 bases identical to TRBD1. With V trimmed by 5 bases and J by 6 bases, 9 bases remained unmatched. The germline CDR1 and CDR2 sequences are MDHEN and SYDVKM. The CDR3 totals 14 residues. The CDR3 loop reads CASSVSDRDGEQYF. DNA for the CDR3: TGTGCCAGCAGTGTATCGGACAGGGATGGCGAGCAGTACTTC.

This rearrangement joins TRBV30 to TRBJ1-1; D uncertain. V shed 7 bases and J shed 0 bases, with 18 bases lying between them. Germline CDR1 is GTSNPN and CDR2 is SVGIG (reference sequence). The CDR3 is 15 residues long. The CDR3 DNA is TGTGCCTCCACAACCCCCGGGCCCTTGAACACTGAAGCTTTCTTT. This translates into CASTTPGPLNTEAFF. Together with reference TRBV30 and TRBJ1-1, the CDR3 gives the full variable domain: SQTIHQWPATLVQPVGSPLSLECTVEGTSNPNLYWYRQAAGRGLQLLFYSVGIGQISSEVPQNLSASRPQDRQFILSSKKLLLSDSGFYLCASTTPGPLNTEAFFGQGTRLTVV.

The chain carries TRBV5-6 and TRBJ1-6; TRBD1 might be the D (6 bases). From germline, CDR1 is SGHDT and CDR2 YYEEEE. The length of the CDR3 is 15 residues. V was pared by 6 bases and J by 10 bases, with 20 bases between. Written as DNA, the CDR3 is TGTGCCAGCAAGTGGGGACAAGGCTGGGGGTCACCCCTCCACTTT. Protein sequence: CASKWGQGWGSPLHF. Supplemented by reference TRBV5-6 and TRBJ1-6, the full variable domain reads DAGVTQSPTHLIKTRGQQVTLRCSPKSGHDTVSWYQQALGQGPQFIFQYYEEEERQRGNFPDRFSGHQFPNYSSELNVNALLLGDSALYLCASKWGQGWGSPLHFGNGTRLTVT.

Concerning this clone itself: This CDR3 is also generated by other DNA sequences in the sample. J is TRBJ2-3 and V is TRBV12-3 or TRBV12-4; D not resolved. This CDR3 is 11 amino acids long. The V end lost 6 bases, the J end lost 2 bases, and 3 bases lay between the germline ends. The CDR3 DNA reads as TGTGCCAGCAGGTACACAGATACGCAGTATTTT. This encodes CASRYTDTQYF.

CDR3 protein: CASSQERRVNTEAFF. As DNA, the CDR3 is TGTGCCAGCAGCCAAGAAAGGCGGGTGAACACTGAAGCTTTCTTT. The V and J genes are TRBV14 and TRBJ1-1; D gene uncertain. The CDR3 contains 15 residues. Germline loops: CDR1 SGHDN, CDR2 FVKESK. V was trimmed by 0 bases and J by 0 bases, leaving 8 bases between them.

There are a few counts of this clone. As DNA, the CDR3 is TGTGCCAGCAGCCATCGTACTAGTATCACCGGGGAGCTGTTTTTT. Residues: CASSHRTSITGELFF. The chain couples TRBV3-1 (or the pseudogene TRBV3-2) to TRBJ2-2; maybe TRBD2 (5 bases). Germline V gene sequence: CDR1 LGHDT, CDR2 YNNKEL (reference sequence). Trimming pared 3 bases from V and 4 bases from J, leaving 12 bases between. CDR3 length: 15 residues.

The gene calls are TRBV5-1 and TRBJ2-1, with 7 bases fitting TRBD1. The CDR3 is made up of 15 amino acids. CDR1 is SGHRS, CDR2 YFSETQ, per germline. After removal of 4 bases from V and 8 bases from J, the junction contained 12 bases not matched to a gene. CDR3 nucleotides: TGCGCCAGCAGCCACGGGGACAGCTTTACCGATGAGCAGTTCTTC. This translates into CASSHGDSFTDEQFF.

As for this clone: Other DNA sequences within the sample encode an identical CDR3. The rearrangement joins TRBV24-1 to TRBJ2-7; TRBD2 might be the D (5 bases). The CDR3 length is 12 residues. Trimming removed 3 bases from V and 3 bases from J, with 5 bases in between. Per germline, CDR1 KGHDR and CDR2 SFDVKD. The CDR3 DNA is TGTGCCACCAGTGATGGGAGCTACGAGCAGTACTTC. This sequence encodes CATSDGSYEQYF.

This clone is categorized as medium-sized. The chain combines TRBV5-1 with TRBJ2-7; 13 nucleotides line up with TRBD2. The CDR3 loop spans 15 amino acids. V trimming: 4 bases; J trimming: 2 bases; junction bases outside the gene matches: 3. Germline CDR1 SGHRS, CDR2 YFSETQ. Here the CDR3 reads CASSRTSGGAYEQYF. The CDR3 nucleotides read TGCGCCAGCAGCCGTACTAGCGGGGGGGCCTACGAGCAGTACTTC. The variable domain in full, completed from reference TRBV5-1 and TRBJ2-7, reads KAGVTQTPRYLIKTRGQQVTLSCSPISGHRSVSWYQQTPGQGLQFLFEYFSETQRNKGNFPGRFSGRQFSNSRSEMNVSTLELGDSALYLCASSRTSGGAYEQYFGPGTRLTVT.

As DNA, the CDR3 is TGTGCCAGCAGTGAAGGGACGAGCCTAGCTAACTATGGCTACACCTTC. It specifies CASSEGTSLANYGYTF. This rearrangement joins TRBV6-1 to TRBJ1-2; D unresolved. The V gene's germline CDR1 is MNHNS and CDR2 SASEGT. Trimming shortened V by 1 base and J by 0 bases, and 12 bases separated the two germline ends. The CDR3 contains 16 residues.

CDR3 nucleotide sequence: TGCGCCAGCAGCCATACAGGGAGTAGTTACTACAATGAGCAGTTCTTC. It yields the protein CASSHTGSSYYNEQFF. The chain joins TRBV4-1 to TRBJ2-1, with D possibly matching TRBD1 (6 bases). The CDR3 sequence is 16 residues long. Trimming took 3 bases from V and 3 from J, leaving 15 bases between them. CDR1 is MGHRA and CDR2 is YSYEKL in the germline V gene.

The chain combines TRBV19 with TRBJ1-1; 8 nucleotides align to TRBD1. The CDR3 is made up of 16 amino acids. The ends lost 3 bases at V and 0 bases at J; junction bases unmatched: 6. Germline V gene data show CDR1 as LNHDA and CDR2 as SQIVND (reference sequence). The CDR3 spells CASSIRAGGLNTEAFF. The CDR3 nucleotides read TGTGCCAGTAGTATTCGGGCAGGGGGCTTGAACACTGAAGCTTTCTTT. The variable domain in full, with the rest retrieved from reference TRBV19 and TRBJ1-1, is DGGITQSPKYLFRKEGQNVTLSCEQNLNHDAMYWYRQDPGQGLRLIYYSQIVNDFQKGDIAEGYSVSREKKESFPLTVTSAQKNPTAFYLCASSIRAGGLNTEAFFGQGTRLTVV.